This T cell receptor (beta chain) was identified during a study of blood T cell repertoires in COVID-19. Study-level background: The study drew acute and convalescent COVID-19 samples from the United States, Italy and Spain. T cells, B-cell-depleted T cells, or PBMCs supplied cDNA or gDNA.

V was trimmed by 0 bases and J by 4 bases, leaving 10 bases between them. Germline loops: CDR1 SGHRS, CDR2 YFSETQ. The CDR3 is 14 amino acids. In the original processing: Reference gene primer amplification gave estimated nucleated cell counts. Method: immunoSEQ multiplex PCR; TCRdb's copy keeps in-frame clones and lacks some. V, J and clone size reflect that table, while D and trimming were determined from the DNA. The sample consists of approximately 100,000 clones, around 90% of them appearing once. V usage is TRBV5-1 and J usage is TRBJ1-2; unclear D gene. The sequence derives from a human donor with COVID-19, enrolled during active disease. The donor label of this sample is uncertain. Material for sequencing was peripheral blood. CDR3 loop: CASSLATASYGYTF. CDR3 DNA: TGCGCCAGCAGCTTGGCCACAGCCAGCTATGGCTACACCTTC.